This T cell receptor beta chain was sequenced for a study of blood T cell repertoires in COVID-19. Looking at the study overall: Samples of COVID-19 (acute and convalescent) were obtained from the United States, Italy and Spain. T cells, B-cell-depleted T cells, or PBMCs provided the cDNA or gDNA that served as material.

The CDR3 sequence is 16 residues long. Authors' analysis steps: Counts of nucleated cells, estimated from reference gene primer amplification, were obtained. The data were produced by immunoSEQ multiplex PCR, yet TCRdb's version contains in-frame clones alone and is incomplete. The V and J calls and clone size were taken over from that table, and D and trimming were inferred from the DNA. The profile shows nearly 350,000 clones, roughly 90% of them singletons. Seattle cases were enrolled at active infection and followed longitudinally. The TCR was taken from a woman aged 70 to 79 with COVID-19, enrolled during active disease. The chain has TRBV21-1 and TRBJ2-5; the table's D call, TRBD1, has no DNA check behind it. TRBV21-1 constitutes a pseudogene. Input material: peripheral blood. The CDR3 DNA is TGTGCCAGCAGCAAAAAGGAAACAGGGGCTTCCAAGACCCAGTACTTC. Protein product: CASSKKETGASKTQYF.